This T cell receptor (beta chain) was retrieved from a study of blood T cell repertoires in COVID-19. Germline CDR1 is SGHAT and CDR2 is FQNNGV. The CDR3 sequence is 12 residues long. Between the trimmed V and J ends, which lost 3 bases and 8 bases, there was a span of 8 bases. The assay was immunoSEQ multiplex PCR, and TCRdb's table has in-frame clones only and misses some. Among about 190,000 clones listed, approximately 85% were seen once. This rearrangement joins TRBV11-2 to TRBJ2-1; D unclear. Sequencing was carried out using PBMCs or T cells enriched from blood (not recorded which). This clonotype was sampled from a woman aged 30 to 39 who had recovered from COVID-19. The CDR3: CASSFRVDEQFF. For the CDR3, the DNA is TGTGCCAGCAGCTTTAGAGTTGATGAGCAGTTCTTC.